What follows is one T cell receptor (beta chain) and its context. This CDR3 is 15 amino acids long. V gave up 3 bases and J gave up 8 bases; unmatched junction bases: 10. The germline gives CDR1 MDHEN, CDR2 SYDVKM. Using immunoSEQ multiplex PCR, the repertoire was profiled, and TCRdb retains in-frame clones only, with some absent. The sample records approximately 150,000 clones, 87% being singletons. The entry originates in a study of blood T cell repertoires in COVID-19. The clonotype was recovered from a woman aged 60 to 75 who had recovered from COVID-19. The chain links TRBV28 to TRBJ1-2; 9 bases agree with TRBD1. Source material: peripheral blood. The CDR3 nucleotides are TGTGCCAGCAGTTTGACAGGGGGTCCCATTAGAGGCTACACCTTC. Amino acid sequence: CASSLTGGPIRGYTF.